These T cell receptor beta chains were read from a single sample in a study of T cells in localized non-small cell lung cancer. Sequencing was performed with immunoSEQ multiplex PCR; in TCRdb, only in-frame clones are kept and a portion is missing. Altogether about 72,000 clones are present, about four fifths being singletons, with the ten largest covering roughly 13%. This specimen was peripheral blood, taken before any cancer treatment. The receptor source for this set is a female donor over 55 with stage I lung adenocarcinoma. The conserved cysteine and the conserved F or W are not part of the CDR3 here.

>TRBV9
ASSPGPFSYEQY
>TRBV11-1
ASSSYSGQGYEQY
>TRBV19
ASSNHQAF
>TRBV29-1
SDRGQGHTEAF
>TRBV19
ASSSSRGTADTQY
>TRBV2
ASGDRILDNEQF
>TRBV5-8
ASSLWTAYSNQPQH
>TRBV9
ASSVTPSGVSSGNTIY
>TRBV18
ASSQGQRPDSNQPQH
>TRBV11-2
ASSLDLGRAY
>TRBV28
ASSFRQANTIY
>TRBV5-5
ASSLDGGMGTQY
>TRBV27
ASSLSTSGTFNEQF
>TRBV5-4
ASSKDRVATGEQY
>TRBV25-1
ASSEFRGLSGEQF
>TRBV2
ASSDPGLAGYEQY
>TRBV7-2
ASSSRSGANVLT
>TRBV7-2
ASSRSDRAGNTIY
>TRBV23-1
ASSQATGELF
>TRBV5-4
ASRRLLAGVEYNEQF
>TRBV7-2
ASSQETGGPYEQY
>TRBV7-2
ASSFQGDGNTIY
>TRBV6-1
ASSLAETQY
>TRBV2
ASSDGTGVDTQY
>TRBV6-5
ASSPTRPGNGYT
>TRBV9
ASSVRDGDTEAF
>TRBV11-2
ASSSDSRSYEQY
>TRBV7-9
ASSLSGTMNTEAF
>TRBV4-2
ASSQVYPGSHEQY
>TRBV14
ASSQDLTSVTTDTQY
>TRBV4-1
ASRPFADTDTQY
>TRBV7-2
ASSRPGTGGSAYEQY
>TRBV5-6
ASVLTSTETQY
>TRBV5-4
ASSSGQGPNTGELF
>TRBV15
ATSSQSSPLH
>TRBV6-5
ASSYRTPVSGELF
>TRBV7-9
ASISDKTYEQY
>TRBV9
ASSVEGGDSYEQY
>TRBV11-2
ASSSRASNTEAF
>TRBV5-6
ASSLGAGSGNTIY
>TRBV19
ASSPTGIRANYGYT
>TRBV6-1
ASRGDRATEAF
>TRBV4-1
ASSQEPLAGGPGELF
>TRBV5-6
ASALNRAGYEQY
>TRBV6-5
ASSAGQGKAYEQY
>TRBV11-2
ASSLRQGGLETQY
>TRBV5-1
ASSYGQGVSEKLF
>TRBV6-6
ASRWGDYSPLH
>TRBV7-3
ASSLGNSEQY
>TRBV19
ASSGGSSYNEQF
>TRBV5-1
ASSAETAFGGYT
>TRBV19
ASSITWSNYEQY
>TRBV6-1
ASTRQGTNTEAF